This T cell receptor (beta chain) was captured by sequencing in a study of cytomegalovirus exposure and HLA in healthy donors. Findings of the study overall: According to the study, 160 or so TCR beta chains were cytomegalovirus-associated.

Note on this clone: No antigen is known for it.

The CDR3 runs to 17 residues. CDR1 and CDR2 (germline): SGHRS, YFSETQ. PCR employed 60 Vbeta and 13 Jbeta primers. TCRdb's table, derived via immunoSEQ multiplex PCR, lists solely in-frame clones and lacks some. Among 100,000 to 150,000 clones, over 70% were seen once, and the ten largest hold 3.5% to 4.5%. The source is a man aged 18 to 30 in good health and CMV-seropositive. The chain is built from TRBV5-1 and TRBJ2-5; the match to TRBD2 covers 16 bases. The closer fit of TRBJ2-7 to the DNA end suggests the J call may be wrong. The material sequenced was PBMCs. The CDR3 DNA reads TGCGCCAGTGGGACTCCGGGACTAGCGGGGGGGGACTACGAGCAGTACTTC. Translation gives CASGTPGLAGGDYEQYF.